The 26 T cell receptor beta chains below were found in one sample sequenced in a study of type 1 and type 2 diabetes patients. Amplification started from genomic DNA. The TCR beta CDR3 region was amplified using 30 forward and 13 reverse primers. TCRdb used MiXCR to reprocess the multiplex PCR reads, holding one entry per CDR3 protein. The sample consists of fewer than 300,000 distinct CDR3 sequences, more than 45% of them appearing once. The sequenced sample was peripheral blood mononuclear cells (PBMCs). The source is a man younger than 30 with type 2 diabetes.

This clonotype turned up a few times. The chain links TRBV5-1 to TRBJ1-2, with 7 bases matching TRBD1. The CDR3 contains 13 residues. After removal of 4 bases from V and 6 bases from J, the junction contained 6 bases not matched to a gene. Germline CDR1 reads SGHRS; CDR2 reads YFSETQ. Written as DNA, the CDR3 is TGCGCCAGCAGCCGATCAGGGGGGAATGGCTACACCTTC. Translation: CASSRSGGNGYTF.

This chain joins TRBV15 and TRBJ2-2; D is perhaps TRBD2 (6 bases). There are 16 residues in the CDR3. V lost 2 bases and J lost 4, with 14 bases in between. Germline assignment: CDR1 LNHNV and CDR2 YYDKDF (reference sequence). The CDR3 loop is CATSRKRGITTGELFF. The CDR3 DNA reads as TGTGCCACCAGCAGAAAACGGGGGATTACCACCGGGGAGCTGTTTTTT.

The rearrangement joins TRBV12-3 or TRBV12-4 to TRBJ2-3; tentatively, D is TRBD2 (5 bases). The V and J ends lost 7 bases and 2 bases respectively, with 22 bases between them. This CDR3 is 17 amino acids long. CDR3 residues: CASTRNGKSRSTDTQYF. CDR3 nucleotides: TGTGCCAGCACTCGAAACGGGAAGTCCCGGTCCACAGATACGCAGTATTTT.

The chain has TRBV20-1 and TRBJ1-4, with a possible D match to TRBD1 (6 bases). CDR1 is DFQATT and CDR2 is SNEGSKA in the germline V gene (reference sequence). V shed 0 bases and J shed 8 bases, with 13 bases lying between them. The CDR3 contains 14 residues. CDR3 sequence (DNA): TGCAGTGCTAGAGATTTGAGGGGGAGGGAAAAACTGTTTTTT. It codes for CSARDLRGREKLFF.

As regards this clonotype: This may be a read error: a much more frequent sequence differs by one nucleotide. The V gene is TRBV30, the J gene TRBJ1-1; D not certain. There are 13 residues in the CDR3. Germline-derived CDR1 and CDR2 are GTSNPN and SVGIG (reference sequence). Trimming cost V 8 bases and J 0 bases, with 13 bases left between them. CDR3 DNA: TGTGCCCGCGATCTGTGTGTGAACACTGAAGCTTTCTTT. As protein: CARDLCVNTEAFF.

CDR3 loop: CSAWSVAAYEQYF. The CDR3 DNA reads TGCAGTGCCTGGAGTGTGGCCGCCTACGAGCAGTACTTC. The rearrangement links TRBV20-1 to TRBJ2-7; D ambiguous. The CDR3 covers 13 residues. CDR1 and CDR2 (germline): DFQATT, SNEGSKA (reference sequence). Deletions cut 6 bases from V and 2 bases from J, with 14 bases between.

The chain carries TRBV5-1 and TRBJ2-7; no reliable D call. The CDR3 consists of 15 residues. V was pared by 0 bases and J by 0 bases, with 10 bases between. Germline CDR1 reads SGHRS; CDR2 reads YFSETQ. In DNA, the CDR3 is TGCGCCAGCAGCTTGGGGCAGGTGAGCTCCTACGAGCAGTACTTC. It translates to CASSLGQVSSYEQYF.

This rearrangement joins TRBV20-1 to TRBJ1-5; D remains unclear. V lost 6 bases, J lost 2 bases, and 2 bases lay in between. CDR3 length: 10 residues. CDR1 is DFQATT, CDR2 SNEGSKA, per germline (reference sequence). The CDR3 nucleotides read TGCAGTGCGGGCAATCAGCCCCAGCATTTT. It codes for CSAGNQPQHF.

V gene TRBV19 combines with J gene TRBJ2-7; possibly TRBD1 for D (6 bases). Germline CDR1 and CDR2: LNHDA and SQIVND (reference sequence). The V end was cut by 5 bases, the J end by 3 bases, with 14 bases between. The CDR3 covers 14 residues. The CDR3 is CASSEGRGYYEQYF. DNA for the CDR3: TGTGCCAGTAGTGAGGGAAGGGGGTACTACGAGCAGTACTTC.

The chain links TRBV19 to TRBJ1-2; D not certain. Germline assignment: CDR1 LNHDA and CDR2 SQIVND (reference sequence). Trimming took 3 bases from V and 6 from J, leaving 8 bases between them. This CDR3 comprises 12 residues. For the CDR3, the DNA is TGTGCCAGTAGTATGGGAGGGCATGGCTACACCTTC. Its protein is CASSMGGHGYTF.

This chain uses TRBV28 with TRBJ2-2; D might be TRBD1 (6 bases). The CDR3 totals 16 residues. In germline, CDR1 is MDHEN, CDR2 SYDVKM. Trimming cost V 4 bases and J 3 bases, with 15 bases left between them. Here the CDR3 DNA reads TGTGCCAGCAGTTCCCCCAGGGGTACTTACACCGGGGAGCTGTTTTTT. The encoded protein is CASSSPRGTYTGELFF.

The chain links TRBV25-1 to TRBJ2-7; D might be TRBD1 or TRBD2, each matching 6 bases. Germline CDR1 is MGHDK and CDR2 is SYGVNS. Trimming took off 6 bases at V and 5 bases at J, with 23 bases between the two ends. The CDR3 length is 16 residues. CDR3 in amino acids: CASSASPRGGRNEQYF. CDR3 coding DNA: TGTGCCAGCAGCGCGTCCCCCAGGGGAGGTAGGAACGAGCAGTACTTC.

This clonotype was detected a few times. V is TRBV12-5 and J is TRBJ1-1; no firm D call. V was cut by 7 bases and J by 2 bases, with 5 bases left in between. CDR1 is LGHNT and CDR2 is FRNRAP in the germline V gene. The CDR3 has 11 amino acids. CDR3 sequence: CASVLNTEAFF. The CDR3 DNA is TGTGCTAGTGTCTTAAACACTGAAGCTTTCTTT.

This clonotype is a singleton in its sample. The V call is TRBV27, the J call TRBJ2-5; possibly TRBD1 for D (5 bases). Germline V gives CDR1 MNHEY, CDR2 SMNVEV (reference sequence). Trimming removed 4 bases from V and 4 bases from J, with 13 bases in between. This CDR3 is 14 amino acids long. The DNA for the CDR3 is TGTGCCAGCAGTTCAGACACGCAGGGAGAGACCCAGTACTTC. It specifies CASSSDTQGETQYF.

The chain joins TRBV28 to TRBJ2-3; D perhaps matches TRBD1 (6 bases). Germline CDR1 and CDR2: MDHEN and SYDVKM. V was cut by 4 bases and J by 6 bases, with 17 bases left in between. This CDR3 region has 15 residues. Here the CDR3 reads CASSSLRGQADTQYF. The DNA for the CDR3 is TGTGCCAGCAGTTCGCTCAGGGGTCAGGCGGATACGCAGTATTTT.

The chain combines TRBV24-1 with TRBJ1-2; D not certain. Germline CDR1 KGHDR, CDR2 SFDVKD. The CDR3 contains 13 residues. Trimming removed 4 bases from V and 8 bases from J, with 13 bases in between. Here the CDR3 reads CATSDSVIGGYTF. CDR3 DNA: TGTGCCACCAGTGACTCCGTCATCGGCGGCTACACCTTC.

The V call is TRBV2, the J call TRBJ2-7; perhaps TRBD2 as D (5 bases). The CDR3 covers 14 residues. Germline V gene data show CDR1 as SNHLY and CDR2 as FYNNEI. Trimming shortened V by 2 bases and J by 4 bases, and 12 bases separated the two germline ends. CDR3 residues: CASSEHGESYEQYF. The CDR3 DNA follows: TGTGCCAGCAGTGAACACGGGGAAAGTTACGAGCAGTACTTC.

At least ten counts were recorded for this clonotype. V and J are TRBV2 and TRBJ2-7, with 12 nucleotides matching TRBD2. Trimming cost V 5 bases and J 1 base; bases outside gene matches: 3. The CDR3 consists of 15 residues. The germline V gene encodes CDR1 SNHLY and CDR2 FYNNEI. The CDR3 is CASSTSGGPSYEQYF. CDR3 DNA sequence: TGTGCCAGCAGTACTAGCGGGGGGCCGTCCTACGAGCAGTACTTC.

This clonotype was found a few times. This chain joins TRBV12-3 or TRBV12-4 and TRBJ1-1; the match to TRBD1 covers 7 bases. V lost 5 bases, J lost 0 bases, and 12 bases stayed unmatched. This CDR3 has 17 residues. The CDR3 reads CASSQPGQLNMNTEAFF. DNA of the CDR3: TGTGCCAGCAGTCAGCCGGGACAGCTCAACATGAACACTGAAGCTTTCTTT.

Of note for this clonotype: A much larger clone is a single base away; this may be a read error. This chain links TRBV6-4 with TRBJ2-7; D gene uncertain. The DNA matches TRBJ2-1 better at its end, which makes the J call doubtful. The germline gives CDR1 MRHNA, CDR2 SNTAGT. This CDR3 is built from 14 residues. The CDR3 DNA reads TGCGCCAGCAGTGAGGTTCTGAAGCCCTACGAGCAGTTCTTC. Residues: CASSEVLKPYEQFF.

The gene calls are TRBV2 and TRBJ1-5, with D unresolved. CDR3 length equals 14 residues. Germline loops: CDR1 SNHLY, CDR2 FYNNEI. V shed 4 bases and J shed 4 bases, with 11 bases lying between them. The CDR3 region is CASSGHELNQPQHF. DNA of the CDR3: TGTGCCAGCAGTGGCCATGAGTTAAATCAGCCCCAGCATTTT. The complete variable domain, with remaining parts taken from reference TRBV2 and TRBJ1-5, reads EPEVTQTPSHQVTQMGQEVILRCVPISNHLYFYWYRQILGQKVEFLVSFYNNEISEKSEIFDDQFSVERPDGSNFTLKIRSTKLEDSAMYFCASSGHELNQPQHFGDGTRLSIL.

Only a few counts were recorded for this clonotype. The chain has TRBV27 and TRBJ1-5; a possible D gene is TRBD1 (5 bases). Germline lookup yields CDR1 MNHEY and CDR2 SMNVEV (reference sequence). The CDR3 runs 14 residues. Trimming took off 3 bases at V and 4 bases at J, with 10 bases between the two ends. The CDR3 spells CASSLQGVNQPQHF. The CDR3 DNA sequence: TGTGCCAGCAGTTTGCAGGGCGTGAATCAGCCCCAGCATTTT.

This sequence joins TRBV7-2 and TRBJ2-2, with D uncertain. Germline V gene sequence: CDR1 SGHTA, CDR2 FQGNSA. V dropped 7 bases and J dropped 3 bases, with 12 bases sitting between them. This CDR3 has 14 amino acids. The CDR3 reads CASTWDAYTGELFF. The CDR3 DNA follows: TGTGCCAGCACCTGGGATGCTTACACCGGGGAGCTGTTTTTT.

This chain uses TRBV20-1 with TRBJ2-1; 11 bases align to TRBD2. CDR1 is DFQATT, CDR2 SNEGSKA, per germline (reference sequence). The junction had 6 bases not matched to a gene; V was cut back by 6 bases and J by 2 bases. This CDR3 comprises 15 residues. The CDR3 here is CSARQGLAAYNEQFF. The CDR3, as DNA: TGCAGTGCGCGCCAGGGACTAGCGGCCTACAATGAGCAGTTCTTC.

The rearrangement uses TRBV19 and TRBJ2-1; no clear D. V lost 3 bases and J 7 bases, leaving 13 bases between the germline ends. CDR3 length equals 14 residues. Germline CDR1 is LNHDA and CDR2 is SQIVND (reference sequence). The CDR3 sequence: CASSIDSYPNEQFF. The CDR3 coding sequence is TGTGCCAGTAGTATCGACTCCTACCCGAATGAGCAGTTCTTC.

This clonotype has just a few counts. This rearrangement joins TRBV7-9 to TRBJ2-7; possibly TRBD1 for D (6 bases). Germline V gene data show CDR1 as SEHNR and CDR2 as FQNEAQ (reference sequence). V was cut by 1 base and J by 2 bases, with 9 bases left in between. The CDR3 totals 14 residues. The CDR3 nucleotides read TGTGCCAGCAGCTTAGAACAGGGCCCCTACGAGCAGTACTTC. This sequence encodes CASSLEQGPYEQYF.